This TCR beta chain comes out of a study of cytotoxic CD8 clonotypes in ibrutinib-treated CLL. Study results and caveats: Clonality climbed at ibrutinib response, then dropped toward baseline at progression. Treatment left the uncommon public clonotypes either contracted or stable in frequency.

CDR3 size: 16 residues. V was cut by 0 bases and J by 6 bases, with 17 bases left in between. Germline V lookup: CDR1 LNHDA, CDR2 SQIVND (reference sequence). This clone has only a few counts. Its antigen is as yet unknown. Libraries were prepared by immunoSEQ multiplex PCR; TCRdb keeps only in-frame clonotypes and omits some of them. The sample records fewer than 400,000 clones, roughly two thirds being singletons. The genes are TRBV19 and TRBJ1-2; no reliable D call. This sequence originates from a human donor with chronic lymphocytic leukemia. The sequences come from PBMCs, collected after 36 months of ibrutinib treatment. This CDR3 is CASSIDPSAGADGYTF. The CDR3 DNA is TGTGCCAGTAGTATAGATCCTTCGGCAGGTGCGGATGGCTACACCTTC.